This T cell receptor beta chain was found in a study of blood T cell repertoires in COVID-19. The CDR3 runs 14 residues. Trimming cost V 2 bases and J 5 bases; bases outside gene matches: 2. CDR1 and CDR2 from the germline V gene are SGHVS and FQNEAQ. This clone was counted once. Sequenced by immunoSEQ multiplex PCR; TCRdb stores in-frame clones only, minus some. This table has just over 300,000 clones, 86% appearing once. This sequence originates from a man younger than 45 who had recovered from COVID-19. Source material: PBMCs or T cells enriched from blood (not recorded which). The chain is built from TRBV7-8 and TRBJ1-2, with 10 bases fitting TRBD1. CDR3 residues: CASSLTDRGYGYTF. CDR3 coding DNA: TGTGCCAGCAGCTTAACGGACAGGGGGTATGGCTACACCTTC.